The 30 T cell receptor beta chains listed next were all sequenced from one sample in a study of blood T cells in healthy people across ages. The second PCR ran roughly 7 to 12 cycles with a sample-barcoded 5' primer and J-beta primers. Using its own MiXCR run on the 5' RACE reads, TCRdb lists one record per CDR3 protein. The sample has about 1,400,000 distinct CDR3 sequences; around 59% are singletons. Material for sequencing was blood. These receptors all stem from a man aged 18 to 29 in good health.

This clonotype occurred a few times. This chain joins TRBV7-2 and TRBJ2-7; D not certain. Trimming removed 2 bases from V and 0 bases from J, with 11 bases in between. Per the germline V gene, CDR1 is SGHTA and CDR2 is FQGNSA. There are 15 residues in the CDR3. CDR3 DNA sequence: TGTGCCAGCAGCTTATGGGATTATGTCTCCTACGAGCAGTACTTC. This sequence encodes CASSLWDYVSYEQYF.

This clonotype was seen a single time. The chain recombines TRBV19 with TRBJ1-5, with D possibly matching TRBD1 (5 bases). The CDR3 runs to 13 residues. The germline gives CDR1 LNHDA, CDR2 SQIVND (reference sequence). Trimming removed 3 bases at V and 7 bases at J, with 10 bases between. The CDR3 here is CASSIGGDQPQHF. The CDR3 DNA is TGTGCCAGTAGTATTGGGGGAGACCAGCCCCAGCATTTT. The full variable domain, rest sourced from reference TRBV19 and TRBJ1-5, is DGGITQSPKYLFRKEGQNVTLSCEQNLNHDAMYWYRQDPGQGLRLIYYSQIVNDFQKGDIAEGYSVSREKKESFPLTVTSAQKNPTAFYLCASSIGGDQPQHFGDGTRLSIL.

The CDR3 DNA reads as TGCAGTGCTAGTCGCTTTAGCACAGATACGCAGTATTTT. Amino acid sequence: CSASRFSTDTQYF. The J gene is TRBJ2-3, the V gene TRBV20-1; D is unclear. V was pared by 3 bases and J by 0 bases, with 7 bases between. From germline, CDR1 is DFQATT and CDR2 SNEGSKA (reference sequence). This CDR3 has 13 amino acids.

The chain links TRBV7-9 to TRBJ2-4; the match to TRBD2 covers 7 bases. J was trimmed by 6 bases and V by 1 base; bases with no gene match: 6. From germline, CDR1 is SEHNR and CDR2 FQNEAQ (reference sequence). This CDR3 is 15 amino acids long. The CDR3 region is CASSLVPAGRNIQYF. CDR3 nucleotide sequence: TGTGCCAGCAGCTTAGTGCCAGCGGGGCGAAACATTCAGTACTTC. Supplemented by reference TRBV7-9 and TRBJ2-4, the full variable domain reads DTGVSQNPRHKITKRGQNVTFRCDPISEHNRLYWYRQTLGQGPEFLTYFQNEAQLEKSRLLSDRFSAERPKGSFSTLEIQRTEQGDSAMYLCASSLVPAGRNIQYFGAGTRLSVL.

This clonotype was picked up a small number of times. This sequence joins TRBV6-6 and TRBJ2-7; 7 bases are a match to TRBD1. The CDR3 has 15 amino acids. V lost 0 bases and J lost 5; bases outside the gene matches: 7. CDR1 is MNHNY and CDR2 is SVGAGI in the germline V gene (reference sequence). The CDR3 nucleotides are TGTGCCAGCAGTTACTCCCCGACAGGGTTCGACGAGCAGTACTTC. This translates into CASSYSPTGFDEQYF.

The V and J genes are TRBV6-1 and TRBJ1-1, with D tentatively TRBD1 (6 bases). CDR1 and CDR2 from the germline V gene are MNHNS and SASEGT. This CDR3 region has 13 residues. V was pared by 9 bases and J by 1 base, with 12 bases between. CDR3 region: CASPTGSNTEAFF. As DNA, the CDR3 is TGTGCCAGTCCGACAGGCTCGAACACTGAAGCTTTCTTT.

This clonotype came up many times. This chain uses TRBV7-9 with TRBJ2-5; the match to TRBD1 covers 10 bases. The junction had 8 bases not matched to a gene; V was cut back by 3 bases and J by 1 base. This CDR3 is built from 17 residues. From germline, CDR1 is SEHNR and CDR2 FQNEAQ (reference sequence). The DNA of the CDR3 is TGTGCCAGCAGCTTGGCCGACAGGGGGCGAACCCAAGAGACCCAGTACTTC. Translating it yields CASSLADRGRTQETQYF. The variable domain in full, with the rest retrieved from reference TRBV7-9 and TRBJ2-5, is DTGVSQNPRHKITKRGQNVTFRCDPISEHNRLYWYRQTLGQGPEFLTYFQNEAQLEKSRLLSDRFSAERPKGSFSTLEIQRTEQGDSAMYLCASSLADRGRTQETQYFGPGTRLLVL.

This chain uses TRBV5-1 with TRBJ1-1; D is unresolved. This CDR3 contains 14 residues. With 3 bases removed from V and 3 bases from J, the gap between germline ends came to 12 bases. Per germline, CDR1 SGHRS and CDR2 YFSETQ. The CDR3 region has the DNA TGCGCCAGCAGCTGGGGAGTGTTGTACACTGAAGCTTTCTTT. Translating gives CASSWGVLYTEAFF.

This clonotype was counted once. V is TRBV6-5 and J is TRBJ2-2; 9 bases are a match to TRBD2. Germline V gene sequence: CDR1 MNHEY, CDR2 SVGAGI. V lost 0 bases, J lost 7 bases, and 0 bases stayed unmatched. This CDR3 comprises 14 residues. Written as DNA, the CDR3 is TGTGCCAGCAGTTACTCGACTAGCGGCGGGGAGCTGTTTTTT. This encodes CASSYSTSGGELFF.

The chain carries TRBV20-1 and TRBJ2-1, with 14 bases identical to TRBD2. This CDR3 is built from 15 residues. V lost 5 bases and J lost 3; bases outside the gene matches: 3. CDR1 and CDR2 from the germline V gene are DFQATT and SNEGSKA (reference sequence). In nucleotides, the CDR3 is TGCAGTGCTGCGGGACTAGCGGGAGTCTACAATGAGCAGTTCTTC. This translates into CSAAGLAGVYNEQFF.

This chain joins TRBV6-5 and TRBJ2-5; D is uncertain. Trimming stripped 0 bases from V and 5 bases from J, with 13 bases between. Germline CDR1 is MNHEY and CDR2 is SVGAGI. The CDR3 is made up of 15 amino acids. The CDR3 DNA follows: TGTGCCAGCAGTTACTCGATGGTGGGGATCGAGACCCAGTACTTC. It specifies CASSYSMVGIETQYF.

V and J are TRBV20-1 and TRBJ2-7; 8 bases fit TRBD2. CDR1 is DFQATT and CDR2 is SNEGSKA in the germline V gene (reference sequence). This CDR3 is built from 14 residues. Losses at the gene ends were 1 base for V and 6 bases for J; bases not matched to a gene: 8. CDR3 protein: CSARGPGGQREQYF. DNA for the CDR3: TGCAGTGCTAGAGGTCCGGGAGGGCAACGCGAGCAGTACTTC.

The V gene is TRBV6-6, the J gene TRBJ1-2; 8 nucleotides line up with TRBD1. Germline-derived CDR1 and CDR2 are MNHNY and SVGAGI (reference sequence). J gave up 3 bases and V 9 bases, and 12 bases lay outside the gene matches. The CDR3 covers 15 residues. The CDR3 DNA is TGTGCCAGTAGTACCCAGGGGACAGGCGACTATGGCTACACCTTC. Encoded protein: CASSTQGTGDYGYTF.

This clonotype was counted between two and nine times. The V gene is TRBV7-2, the J gene TRBJ2-4; D is unclear. The J call is in doubt because the DNA end fits TRBJ2-7 better. Germline values: CDR1 SGHTA, CDR2 FQGNSA. The CDR3 runs to 13 residues. DNA of the CDR3: TGTGCCAGCAGCTTAGTGGTAGGGAACGAGCAGTACTTC. Residues: CASSLVVGNEQYF.

CDR3 bases: TGTGCCAGCAGTATGGGACATTCGGAAGAAAAACTGTTTTTT. It codes for CASSMGHSEEKLFF. The J gene is TRBJ1-4, the V gene TRBV6-5; weak D call: TRBD1 (6 bases). The germline V gene encodes CDR1 MNHEY and CDR2 SVGAGI. Trimming took 5 bases from V and 8 from J, leaving 15 bases between them. This CDR3 contains 14 residues.

The rearrangement uses TRBV20-1 and TRBJ2-7; D may be TRBD1 (5 bases). V shed 3 bases and J shed 4 bases, with 19 bases lying between them. The CDR3 covers 15 residues. Per germline, CDR1 DFQATT and CDR2 SNEGSKA (reference sequence). Here the CDR3 reads CSASGPTTEVYEQYF. The CDR3 bases are TGCAGTGCTAGCGGTCCTACGACAGAAGTTTACGAGCAGTACTTC.

This clonotype was seen once. The chain uses TRBV2 and TRBJ1-2; 9 bases align to TRBD1. V lost 7 bases to trimming and J lost 6 bases; unmatched junction nucleotides: 15. This CDR3 spans 16 amino acids. The germline V gene has CDR1 SNHLY and CDR2 FYNNEI. CDR3 sequence (DNA): TGTGCCAGCATCCCCTGGGCGGCACAGGGGGCAAATGGCTACACCTTC. Its protein is CASIPWAAQGANGYTF.

This clonotype has just a few counts. Possible read error: a much larger clone is one base away. This chain joins TRBV10-3 and TRBJ2-5, with a possible D match to TRBD1 (6 bases). CDR1 is ENHRY, CDR2 SYGVKD, per germline. Trimming took off 0 bases at V and 11 bases at J, with 22 bases between the two ends. The CDR3 covers 16 residues. The CDR3 loop is CAISESGAPRYNEQYF. In DNA, the CDR3 is TGTGCCATCAGTGAGTCGGGGGCCCCCAGGTACAATGAGCAGTACTTC.

The CDR3 loop reads CASSQESLNGYTF. The CDR3 nucleotides are TGCGCCAGCAGCCAAGAGTCCCTCAATGGCTACACCTTC. The V and J genes are TRBV4-1 and TRBJ1-2; D gene uncertain. The CDR3 extends over 13 amino acids. CDR1 is MGHRA, CDR2 YSYEKL, per germline. Trimming took off 0 bases at V and 6 bases at J, with 8 bases between the two ends.

The chain is built from TRBV6-1 and TRBJ2-1, with TRBD1 identical over 7 bases. The CDR3 is 14 amino acids. Unmatched junction bases numbered 7, after V lost 7 bases and J lost 4 bases. Germline loops: CDR1 MNHNS, CDR2 SASEGT. CDR3 bases: TGTGCCAGCAAGGGACAGATCTCTTACAATGAGCAGTTCTTC. It specifies CASKGQISYNEQFF.

This clonotype appeared a single time. This chain links TRBV4-1 with TRBJ1-1, with 7 bases fitting TRBD1. The CDR3 is 14 amino acids. The V gene end was trimmed by 4 bases and the J gene end by 5 bases; junction bases not matched to a gene: 7. Germline V gene data show CDR1 as MGHRA and CDR2 as YSYEKL. CDR3 in amino acids: CASSLEGAETEAFF. Written as DNA, the CDR3 is TGCGCCAGCAGCCTGGAGGGGGCTGAAACTGAAGCTTTCTTT.

The chain has TRBV3-1 and TRBJ2-5, with D possibly TRBD2 on 5 matching bases. The CDR3 loop spans 15 amino acids. Germline values: CDR1 LGHDT, CDR2 YNNKEL (reference sequence). Trimming cost V 0 bases and J 3 bases, with 11 bases left between them. In DNA, the CDR3 is TGTGCCAGCAGCCAAGATGGGAGCCGCAAAGAGACCCAGTACTTC. This sequence encodes CASSQDGSRKETQYF.

The chain links TRBV11-2 to TRBJ2-4; possibly TRBD2 for D (5 bases). Trimming removed 5 bases at V and 1 base at J, with 12 bases between. Germline assignment: CDR1 SGHAT and CDR2 FQNNGV. The CDR3 covers 15 residues. The CDR3 DNA reads TGTGCCAGCAGCCTCGGGGTTTCGGCCAAAAACATTCAGTACTTC. Protein: CASSLGVSAKNIQYF.

The CDR3 DNA follows: TGCAGTGCTAGGAAGTTAGCGGGGTATAGGGAAACAGATACGCAGTATTTT. Translating it yields CSARKLAGYRETDTQYF. The rearrangement links TRBV20-1 to TRBJ2-3, with 8 bases aligning to TRBD2. V lost 3 bases, J lost 3 bases, and 14 bases stayed unmatched. CDR1 is DFQATT, CDR2 SNEGSKA, per germline (reference sequence). The CDR3 has 17 amino acids.

The gene calls are TRBV4-1 and TRBJ2-4; TRBD1 matches 7 bases. Judging by the DNA end, TRBJ2-7 fits better; the J call may be wrong. CDR1 is MGHRA, CDR2 YSYEKL, per germline. The length of the CDR3 is 15 residues. For the CDR3, the DNA is TGCGCCAGCAGCCAAGATGGGACAGCGGCAAACGAGCAGTACTTC. Its translation: CASSQDGTAANEQYF.

The chain carries TRBV7-9 and TRBJ2-3, with TRBD2 identical over 9 bases. Germline CDR1 and CDR2: SEHNR and FQNEAQ (reference sequence). This CDR3 has 16 residues. With 4 bases clipped from V and 2 bases from J, the junction kept 7 bases outside the gene matches. CDR3 in DNA: TGTGCCAGCAGCTCACCTCTAGCGGGGAACACAGATACGCAGTATTTT. This sequence encodes CASSSPLAGNTDTQYF.

The chain carries TRBV29-1 and TRBJ2-3; D is perhaps TRBD2 (5 bases). Germline CDR1 reads SQVTM; CDR2 reads ANQGSEA. V gave up 0 bases and J gave up 2 bases, with 15 bases separating them. The CDR3 runs to 16 residues. In DNA form, the CDR3 reads TGCAGCGTTGAAGATCCCCGGAGGATTAACACAGATACGCAGTATTTT. Protein sequence: CSVEDPRRINTDTQYF.

In its sample, this clonotype was seen a few times. The chain employs TRBV4-1 and TRBJ1-6, with 7 bases that match TRBD1. The V gene's germline CDR1 is MGHRA and CDR2 YSYEKL. CDR3 size: 18 residues. V lost 1 base and J lost 9; bases outside the gene matches: 15. CDR3 DNA: TGCGCCAGCAGCCAAGTTGTCTCTTGGACAGGTTTGGGTTCACCCCTCCACTTT. This codes for CASSQVVSWTGLGSPLHF.

V and J are TRBV7-8 and TRBJ1-2; a possible D gene is TRBD1 (5 bases). Trimming shortened V by 5 bases and J by 6 bases, and 19 bases separated the two germline ends. Germline CDR1 is SGHVS and CDR2 is FQNEAQ. This CDR3 has 15 amino acids. The CDR3 loop reads CASSPPGIGGDGYTF. CDR3 DNA sequence: TGTGCCAGCAGCCCCCCTGGAATCGGGGGGGATGGCTACACCTTC. Combining the CDR3 with reference TRBV7-8 and TRBJ1-2 gives the whole variable domain GAGVSQSPRYKVAKRGQDVALRCDPISGHVSLFWYQQALGQGPEFLTYFQNEAQLDKSGLPSDRFFAERPEGSVSTLKIQRTQQEDSAVYLCASSPPGIGGDGYTFGSGTRLTVV.

Notes on this clonotype: This clone may be a read error of a much larger clone one base away. The rearrangement joins TRBV29-1 to TRBJ2-1, with a weak D call TRBD1 (5 bases). The CDR3 sequence is 13 residues long. The V end was cut by 6 bases, the J end by 5 bases, with 14 bases between. Germline V gives CDR1 SQVTM, CDR2 ANQGSEA. CDR3 amino acids: CSVVPQGHNEQFF. For the CDR3, the DNA is TGCAGCGTAGTCCCGCAGGGTCACAATGAGCAGTTCTTC.